Given below is one T cell receptor beta chain in context. Germline-derived CDR1 and CDR2 are SGHTA and FQGTGA. V was clipped by 4 bases and J by 5 bases; unmatched bases: 11. The CDR3 sequence is 18 residues long. This entry belongs to a study of graft-versus-host responses after intestinal transplantation. Whole-study context: Tacrolimus and steroids were given for two to four years to all recipients after anti-thymocyte globulin induction.

TCRdb's table, derived via immunoSEQ multiplex PCR, lists solely in-frame clones and lacks some. This sample has approximately 2,200 clones, with 25% to 30% found just once. Points from the study as a whole: Detection of GvH clones occurred in recipient marrow, and some had their first appearance in ileum or blood. Levels of circulating GvH clones at their peak were associated with early post-transplant HvG declines.

Stimulators, some 200,000 irradiated and violet-dye-labeled cells, were plated with some 200,000 CFSE-labeled responder cells. Proliferating CFSE-low CD3+CD4+ and CD3+CD8+ responders were sorted post-reaction. The chain recombines TRBV7-3 with TRBJ2-1; 13 nucleotides agree with TRBD2. The sequencing used alloreactive CD8+ T cells from a mixed lymphocyte reaction culture, collected before transplantation. The subset denotes: CFSE-low proliferating T cells sorted from roughly 6-day pre-transplant mixed lymphocyte reaction (GvH or HvG direction). The receptor was isolated from a human patient who was an organ donor for intestinal transplantation. CDR3 sequence reads: CASSSGTSGAYYDNEQFF. For the CDR3, the DNA is TGTGCCAGCAGCTCAGGGACTAGCGGGGCGTACTATGACAATGAGCAGTTCTTC.